This record concerns one TCR beta chain sequence. Different DNA sequences within this sample yield the same CDR3. The CDR3 has 15 residues. Germline loops: CDR1 SGDLS, CDR2 YYNGEE. J gave up 2 bases and V 0 bases, and 3 bases lay outside the gene matches. The sample originates from a study of shared clonotypes between healthy human individuals. Method: immunoSEQ multiplex PCR; TCRdb's copy keeps in-frame clones and lacks some. The sample yields around 2.3 million clones, almost 96% seen once. This sequence joins TRBV9 and TRBJ2-3; 7 bases are a match to TRBD2. The source material was naive CD4+ T cells sorted from blood. Subset given: CD45RA+ positively selected. The sequence was collected from a young man in good health. As DNA, the CDR3 is TGTGCCAGCAGCGTAGCTAGCGGTTCCACAGATACGCAGTATTTT. Encoded protein: CASSVASGSTDTQYF.